These T cell receptor beta chains were read from a single sample in a study of blood T cells in healthy people across ages. MiXCR was run by TCRdb on the 5' RACE reads, yielding one entry per CDR3 protein. The repertoire holds some 850,000 distinct CDR3 sequences, with 25% to 30% as singletons. This sample was shared with a second study, whose subject was T cells of mothers and their children.

The sample taken for sequencing was blood. The origin of the receptors is a boy aged 10-17 years in good health. The CDR3 runs from the conserved cysteine through the conserved F or W. A D gene is named only where the DNA matches it firmly. Part of the rows lack a size; the others show once, few, many or a class for expanded clones.

J gene: TRBJ2-5; V gene: TRBV9; D gene: TRBD2; clone size: NA; CDR3 protein: CASSVAPGGETQYF; CDR3 DNA: TGTGCCAGCAGCGTAGCTCCGGGGGGAGAGACCCAGTACTTC
J gene: TRBJ2-1; V gene: TRBV20-1; D gene: NA; clone size: NA; CDR3 protein: CSARDITTWQFF; CDR3 DNA: TGCAGTGCTAGAGATATAACTACGTGGCAGTTCTTC
J gene: TRBJ2-5; V gene: TRBV20-1; D gene: NA; clone size: few; CDR3 protein: CSAREWPTGRSETQYF; CDR3 DNA: TGCAGTGCTAGAGAGTGGCCAACTGGGAGGTCAGAGACCCAGTACTTC
J gene: TRBJ1-4; V gene: TRBV6-5; D gene: NA; clone size: NA; CDR3 protein: CASRSTRGIKEKLFF; CDR3 DNA: TGTGCCAGCAGATCCACCCGGGGGATAAAGGAAAAACTGTTTTTT
J gene: TRBJ2-1; V gene: TRBV4-1; D gene: TRBD1; clone size: NA; CDR3 protein: CASSRLRDRGYNEQFF; CDR3 DNA: TGCGCCAGCAGCCGCCTCCGGGACAGGGGGTACAATGAGCAGTTCTTC
J gene: TRBJ1-2; V gene: TRBV9; D gene: TRBD1; clone size: NA; CDR3 protein: CASSVHRQGLDYGYTF; CDR3 DNA: TGTGCCAGCAGCGTCCACCGACAGGGTCTAGACTATGGCTACACCTTC
J gene: TRBJ2-5; V gene: TRBV10-3; D gene: NA; clone size: few; CDR3 protein: CAISTTQETQYF; CDR3 DNA: TGTGCCATCAGCACTACCCAAGAGACCCAGTACTTC
J gene: TRBJ2-5; V gene: TRBV20-1; D gene: TRBD2; clone size: NA; CDR3 protein: CSARAGTSGETQYF; CDR3 DNA: TGCAGTGCTAGAGCCGGGACTAGCGGAGAGACCCAGTACTTC
J gene: TRBJ2-5; V gene: TRBV28; D gene: NA; clone size: few; CDR3 protein: CASSPLEGMKETQYF; CDR3 DNA: TGTGCCAGCAGTCCACTGGAGGGTATGAAAGAGACCCAGTACTTC
J gene: TRBJ2-3; V gene: TRBV12-3/TRBV12-4; D gene: NA; clone size: NA; CDR3 protein: CASSLYRGGGSTDTQYF; CDR3 DNA: TGTGCCAGCAGTTTATACCGAGGGGGAGGGAGCACAGATACGCAGTATTTT
J gene: TRBJ1-1; V gene: TRBV4-1; D gene: NA; clone size: few; CDR3 protein: CASSQDGREDRPEAFF; CDR3 DNA: TGCGCCAGCAGCCAAGACGGCAGGGAGGACCGGCCTGAAGCTTTCTTT
J gene: TRBJ2-3; V gene: TRBV5-1; D gene: NA; clone size: NA; CDR3 protein: CASSFGPAGTDTQYF; CDR3 DNA: TGCGCCAGCAGCTTTGGCCCAGCCGGCACAGATACGCAGTATTTT
J gene: TRBJ2-3; V gene: TRBV20-1; D gene: TRBD2; clone size: few; CDR3 protein: CSAVGGSTDTQYF; CDR3 DNA: TGCAGTGCCGTGGGGGGGAGCACAGATACGCAGTATTTT
J gene: TRBJ1-4; V gene: TRBV6-5; D gene: NA; clone size: few; CDR3 protein: CASSARTHREPNEKLFF; CDR3 DNA: TGTGCCAGCAGCGCTAGGACCCATAGGGAGCCGAATGAAAAACTGTTTTTT
J gene: TRBJ1-5; V gene: TRBV20-1; D gene: NA; clone size: NA; CDR3 protein: CSARPQGGWNQPQHF; CDR3 DNA: TGCAGTGCTAGACCCCAAGGGGGTTGGAATCAGCCCCAGCATTTT
J gene: TRBJ1-3; V gene: TRBV7-9; D gene: NA; clone size: NA; CDR3 protein: CASSGDKSSGNTIYF; CDR3 DNA: TGTGCCAGCAGCGGAGACAAGAGCTCTGGAAACACCATATATTTT
J gene: TRBJ2-1; V gene: TRBV3-1; D gene: NA; clone size: NA; CDR3 protein: CASSQGERIITHNEQFF; CDR3 DNA: TGTGCCAGCAGCCAAGGGGAGCGAATAATAACCCACAATGAGCAGTTCTTC
J gene: TRBJ2-7; V gene: TRBV28; D gene: TRBD1; clone size: once; CDR3 protein: CASSLWGQAYEQYF; CDR3 DNA: TGTGCCAGCAGTTTATGGGGACAGGCCTACGAGCAGTACTTC
J gene: TRBJ2-4; V gene: TRBV27; D gene: NA; clone size: NA; CDR3 protein: CASSLSWEPLNIQYF; CDR3 DNA: TGTGCCAGCAGTTTATCGTGGGAGCCCTTAAACATTCAGTACTTC
J gene: TRBJ1-1; V gene: TRBV3-1; D gene: NA; clone size: NA; CDR3 protein: CASSQDWLQCNTEAFF; CDR3 DNA: TGTGCCAGCAGCCAAGATTGGTTACAGTGTAACACTGAAGCTTTCTTT
J gene: TRBJ1-5; V gene: TRBV7-2; D gene: NA; clone size: NA; CDR3 protein: CASSVHRDKSQPQHF; CDR3 DNA: TGTGCCAGCAGCGTACACAGGGATAAAAGTCAGCCCCAGCATTTT
J gene: TRBJ2-7; V gene: TRBV4-2; D gene: NA; clone size: NA; CDR3 protein: CASSQTVGAYGQYF; CDR3 DNA: TGTGCCAGCAGCCAGACCGTCGGGGCTTACGGGCAGTACTTC
J gene: TRBJ1-2; V gene: TRBV27; D gene: NA; clone size: NA; CDR3 protein: CASSFGGVGDGYTF; CDR3 DNA: TGTGCCAGCAGTTTTGGAGGGGTGGGTGATGGCTACACCTTC
J gene: TRBJ2-6; V gene: TRBV29-1; D gene: NA; clone size: many; CDR3 protein: CSIWTDSGANVLTF; CDR3 DNA: TGCAGCATCTGGACCGACTCTGGGGCCAACGTCCTGACTTTC
J gene: TRBJ2-4; V gene: TRBV3-1; D gene: NA; clone size: NA; CDR3 protein: CASSQARSKAKNIQYF; CDR3 DNA: TGTGCCAGCAGCCAAGCCAGATCGAAAGCAAAAAACATTCAGTACTTC
J gene: TRBJ2-4; V gene: TRBV12-3/TRBV12-4; D gene: TRBD1; clone size: NA; CDR3 protein: CASSLDRAAKNIQYF; CDR3 DNA: TGTGCCAGCAGCTTGGACAGGGCGGCCAAAAACATTCAGTACTTC
J gene: TRBJ2-7; V gene: TRBV12-3/TRBV12-4; D gene: TRBD2; clone size: NA; CDR3 protein: CASSSGLALYEQYF; CDR3 DNA: TGTGCCAGCAGTTCGGGACTAGCGCTCTACGAGCAGTACTTC
J gene: TRBJ1-4; V gene: TRBV10-3; D gene: TRBD1; clone size: few; CDR3 protein: CAINNDRGNEKLFF; CDR3 DNA: TGTGCCATCAACAACGACAGGGGTAATGAAAAACTGTTTTTT
J gene: TRBJ1-5; V gene: TRBV12-3/TRBV12-4; D gene: NA; clone size: NA; CDR3 protein: CASSFPDSSNQPQHF; CDR3 DNA: TGTGCCAGCAGTTTCCCCGATTCTAGCAATCAGCCCCAGCATTTT
J gene: TRBJ1-6; V gene: TRBV6-5; D gene: NA; clone size: few; CDR3 protein: CASSYSGVLNSPLHF; CDR3 DNA: TGTGCCAGCAGTTACTCCGGGGTCCTTAATTCACCCCTCCACTTT